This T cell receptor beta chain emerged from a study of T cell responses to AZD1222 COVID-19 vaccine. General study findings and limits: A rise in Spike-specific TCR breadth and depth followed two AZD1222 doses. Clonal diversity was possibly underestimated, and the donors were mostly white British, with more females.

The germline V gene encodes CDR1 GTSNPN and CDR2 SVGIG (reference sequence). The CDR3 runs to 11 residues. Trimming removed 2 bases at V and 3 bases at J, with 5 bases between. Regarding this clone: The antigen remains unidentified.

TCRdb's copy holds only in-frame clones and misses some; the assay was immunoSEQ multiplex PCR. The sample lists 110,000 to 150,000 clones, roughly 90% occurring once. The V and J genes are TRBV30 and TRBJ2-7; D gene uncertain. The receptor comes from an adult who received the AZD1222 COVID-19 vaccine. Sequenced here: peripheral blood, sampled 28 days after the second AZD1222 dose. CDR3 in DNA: TGTGCCTGGAGTTCGATCTACGAGCAGTACTTC. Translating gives CAWSSIYEQYF.